Each of the 16 T cell receptor beta chains below was sequenced from the same sample in a study of T cells in women clearing cervical HPV infection. TCRdb's table, derived via immunoSEQ multiplex PCR, lists solely in-frame clones and lacks some. This table lists 25,000 to 35,000 clones. Material: blood buffy coat. The receptor set was obtained from a woman between 18 and 75 years old with a cervical HPV16 infection that either progressed to CIN3+ or cleared (not recorded which).

Remarks on this clone: The read falls 3 residues short of the CDR3 end, and the missing part is taken from the germline J gene. This chain links TRBV7-9 with TRBJ1-2, with a possible D match to TRBD1 (6 bases). Germline V CDR1 and CDR2: SEHNR, FQNEAQ (reference sequence). This CDR3 comprises 13 residues. This chain's CDR3 is CASSPQQGYDYTF. CDR3 DNA (partial): TGTGCCAGCAGCCCTCAACAGGGTTACGAC.

Worth noting for this clone: The CDR3 end is not reached by the read, which stops 3 residues before it; the germline J gene fills it in. The chain is built from TRBV20-1 and TRBJ1-1; D unresolved. CDR1 and CDR2 from the germline V gene are DFQATT and SNEGSKA (reference sequence). The CDR3 extends over 14 amino acids. V was trimmed by 2 bases and J by 1 base, leaving 11 bases between them. The CDR3 region is CSARPAVGNTEAFF. The part of the CDR3 DNA that was read is TGCAGTGCTAGACCCGCGGTGGGGAACACTGAA.

As for this clone: The read stops 3 residues short of the end of the CDR3; the missing end is completed from the germline J gene. The genes are TRBV6-1 and TRBJ1-5; 7 bases agree with TRBD1. The V gene end was trimmed by 1 base and the J gene end by 2 bases; junction bases not matched to a gene: 5. In germline, CDR1 is MNHNS, CDR2 SASEGT. The CDR3 runs 16 residues. The CDR3 bases that were read are TGTGCCAGCAGTGAAGTAGGGGGCATGGGCAATCAGCCC. Its protein is CASSEVGGMGNQP. The CDR3 as a whole reads CASSEVGGMGNQPQHF.

As concerns this clone: From the germline J gene comes the end of the CDR3, since the read stops 3 residues before it. This chain joins TRBV4-2 and TRBJ2-1; 8 bases match TRBD2. The germline V gene encodes CDR1 LGHNA and CDR2 YNFKEQ. CDR3 size: 15 residues. V gave up 6 bases and J gave up 4 bases; unmatched junction bases: 8. The chain's CDR3 is CASRVTSGFYNEQFF. The CDR3 DNA, read in part, is TGTGCCAGCAGGGTTACTAGCGGATTTTACAATGAG.

Remarks on this clone: Mismatch with germline at one junction end may stem from a read error. The read halts 3 residues ahead of the CDR3 end, with the missing end drawn from the germline J gene. Additional DNA sequences in this sample encode the identical CDR3. V gene TRBV6-2 or TRBV6-3 combines with J gene TRBJ1-2, with 7 bases that match TRBD1. CDR3 length equals 13 residues. Germline loops: CDR1 MNHEY, CDR2 SVGEGT. Incomplete CDR3 DNA: TGTGCCTGTATTCCCAGACAGGGACATGGA. Its translation: CACIPRQGHG. Given in full, the CDR3 is CACIPRQGHGYTF.

Regarding this clone: The read is 3 residues too short to cover the CDR3 end, so that end is filled in from the germline J gene. V is TRBV7-9 and J is TRBJ1-5; D ambiguous. The CDR3 spans 14 residues. The germline V and J ends were trimmed by 5 bases and 0 bases, with 8 bases remaining between them. Germline CDR1 is SEHNR and CDR2 is FQNEAQ (reference sequence). This CDR3 is CASSLTYSNQPQHF. CDR3 bases read: TGTGCCAGCAGCCTGACATATAGCAATCAGCCC.

Turning to this clone: The read falls 3 residues short of the CDR3 end, and the missing part is taken from the germline J gene. This rearrangement joins TRBV24-1 to TRBJ2-7; TRBD2 aligns across 11 bases. The CDR3 runs 17 residues. Trimming took 4 bases from V and 0 from J; bases not matched to a gene: 7. Germline-derived CDR1 and CDR2 are KGHDR and SFDVKD. The DNA read from the CDR3 is TGTGCCACCAGTGAATCCGGACTAGCGGGTAACTCCTACGAG. This encodes CATSESGLAGNSYE. The entire CDR3 protein is CATSESGLAGNSYEQYF.

To note about this clone: From the germline J gene comes the end of the CDR3, since the read stops 3 residues before it. The J gene is TRBJ1-5, the V gene TRBV2; D is unresolved. V shed 4 bases and J shed 0 bases, with 10 bases lying between them. Germline values: CDR1 SNHLY, CDR2 FYNNEI. This CDR3 region has 15 residues. CDR3 DNA, as far as it was read: TGTGCCAGCAGTGGAGGCGGATATAGCAATCAGCCC. It codes for CASSGGGYSNQP. The complete CDR3 sequence is CASSGGGYSNQPQHF.

In regard to this clone: The CDR3 end lies 3 residues beyond the end of the read and is filled in from the germline J gene. This chain links TRBV7-2 with TRBJ2-7, with D unclear. V shed 5 bases and J shed 4 bases, with 12 bases lying between them. Germline V CDR1 and CDR2: SGHTA, FQGNSA. The CDR3 sequence is 13 residues long. The CDR3 loop reads CASSPSSRYEQYF. CDR3 bases read: TGTGCCAGCAGCCCCAGTAGCAGATACGAG.

In regard to this clone: With the read ending 3 residues before the CDR3 end, the germline J gene is used to fill in that end. The rearrangement joins TRBV19 to TRBJ2-5; weak D call: TRBD1 (6 bases). Germline-derived CDR1 and CDR2 are LNHDA and SQIVND (reference sequence). This CDR3 has 13 residues. V was trimmed by 6 bases and J by 7 bases, leaving 15 bases between them. The CDR3 DNA, read in part, is TGTGCCAGTAGCGGGCCAGGGGTCGGGACC. Amino acid sequence: CASSGPGVGT. The CDR3, in full, reads CASSGPGVGTQYF.

With respect to this clone: The read stops 3 residues short of the end of the CDR3; the missing end is completed from the germline J gene. The chain joins TRBV5-1 to TRBJ1-1, with TRBD1 identical over 7 bases. Per the germline V gene, CDR1 is SGHRS and CDR2 is YFSETQ. Trimming took 0 bases from V and 4 from J; bases not matched to a gene: 3. CDR3 length: 14 amino acids. This CDR3 reads CASSLDRGGTEAFF. CDR3 bases read: TGCGCCAGCAGCTTGGACAGGGGAGGCACTGAA.

CDR3 DNA, as far as it was read: TGCAGTGCCCCTACGATGGACAGGGGGCAAACTAATGAAAAA. It specifies CSAPTMDRGQTNEK. The entire CDR3 is CSAPTMDRGQTNEKLFF. The chain has TRBV20-1 and TRBJ1-4; 11 bases agree with TRBD1. The read terminates 3 residues ahead of where the CDR3 ends, so the germline J gene completes it. Germline values: CDR1 DFQATT, CDR2 SNEGSKA (reference sequence). J lost 1 base, V lost 6 bases, and 10 bases had no gene match. The CDR3 is made up of 17 amino acids.

For this clone: The read falls 3 residues short of the CDR3 end, and the missing part is taken from the germline J gene. The V and J genes are TRBV19 and TRBJ2-3; 13 nucleotides agree with TRBD2. From germline, CDR1 is LNHDA and CDR2 SQIVND (reference sequence). The CDR3 length is 14 residues. Trimming cost V 5 bases and J 4 bases; bases outside gene matches: 0. CDR3 sequence reads: CASSGLAGADTQYF. The sequenced part of the CDR3 DNA is TGTGCCAGTAGTGGACTAGCGGGAGCAGATACG. Full variable domain (rest looked up from reference TRBV19 and TRBJ2-3): DGGITQSPKYLFRKEGQNVTLSCEQNLNHDAMYWYRQDPGQGLRLIYYSQIVNDFQKGDIAEGYSVSREKKESFPLTVTSAQKNPTAFYLCASSGLAGADTQYFGPGTRLTVL.

On this clone itself: The DNA ends 3 residues before the CDR3 does, and the rest of the CDR3 is filled in from the germline J gene. The rearrangement uses TRBV20-1 and TRBJ1-5; a possible D gene is TRBD1 (6 bases). V was clipped by 3 bases and J by 4 bases, with 10 bases between them. Germline values: CDR1 DFQATT, CDR2 SNEGSKA (reference sequence). The CDR3 consists of 13 residues. The part of the CDR3 DNA that was read is TGCAGTGCTAGCGCAGGGGCGAATCAGCCC. Translating gives CSASAGANQP. The full CDR3 protein is CSASAGANQPQHF.

A word on this clone: The CDR3 extends 3 residues past the end of the read, so its final part is completed from the germline J gene. V and J are TRBV2 and TRBJ1-2; D gene unclear. The CDR3 extends over 15 amino acids. The germline V gene encodes CDR1 SNHLY and CDR2 FYNNEI. The CDR3 bases that were read are TGTGCCAGCAGTGGGACTAGCGGTTCTTCGGGTGAC. It codes for CASSGTSGSSGD. The full CDR3 is CASSGTSGSSGDYTF.

To note about this clone: Compared with germline, one end of the junction differs, possibly owing to a read error. Coverage ceases 3 residues before the CDR3 finishes, and the germline J gene fills in the end. J is TRBJ1-1 and V is TRBV4-2, with 7 bases lining up with TRBD1. This CDR3 contains 16 residues. The germline gives CDR1 LGHNA, CDR2 YNFKEQ. The part of the CDR3 DNA that was read is TGCGCCAGCAGCCAAGATCGGGGACAGCTGAACACTGAA. This gives the protein CASSQDRGQLNTE. The full CDR3 protein reads CASSQDRGQLNTEAFF.